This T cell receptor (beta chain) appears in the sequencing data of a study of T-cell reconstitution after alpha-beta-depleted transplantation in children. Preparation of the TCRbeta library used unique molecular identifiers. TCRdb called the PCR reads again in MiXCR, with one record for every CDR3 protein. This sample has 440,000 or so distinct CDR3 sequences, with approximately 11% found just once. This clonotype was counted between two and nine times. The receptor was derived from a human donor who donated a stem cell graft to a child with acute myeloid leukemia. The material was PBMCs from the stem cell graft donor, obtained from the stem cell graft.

The CDR3 nucleotides are TGCGCCAGCAGCTCGACGGGGGGACTGTACGAGCAGTACTTC. This gives the protein CASSSTGGLYEQYF. The V call is TRBV5-1, the J call TRBJ2-7, with 7 bases matching TRBD2. V lost 3 bases, J lost 4 bases, and 7 bases stayed unmatched. The CDR3 runs 14 residues. Germline values: CDR1 SGHRS, CDR2 YFSETQ.